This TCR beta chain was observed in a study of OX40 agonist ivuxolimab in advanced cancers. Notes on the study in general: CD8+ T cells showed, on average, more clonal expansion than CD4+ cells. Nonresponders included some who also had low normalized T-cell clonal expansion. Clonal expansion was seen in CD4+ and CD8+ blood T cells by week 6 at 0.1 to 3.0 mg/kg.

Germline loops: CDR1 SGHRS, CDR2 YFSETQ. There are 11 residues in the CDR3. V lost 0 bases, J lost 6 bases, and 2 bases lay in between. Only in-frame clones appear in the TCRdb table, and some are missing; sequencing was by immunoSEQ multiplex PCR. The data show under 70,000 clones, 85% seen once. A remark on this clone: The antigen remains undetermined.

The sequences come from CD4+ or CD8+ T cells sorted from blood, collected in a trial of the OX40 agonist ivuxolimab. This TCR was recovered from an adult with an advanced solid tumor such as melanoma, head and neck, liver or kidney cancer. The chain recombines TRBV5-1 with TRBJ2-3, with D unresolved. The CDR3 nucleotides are TGCGCCAGCAGCTTGGAGGATACGCAGTATTTT. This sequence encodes CASSLEDTQYF.